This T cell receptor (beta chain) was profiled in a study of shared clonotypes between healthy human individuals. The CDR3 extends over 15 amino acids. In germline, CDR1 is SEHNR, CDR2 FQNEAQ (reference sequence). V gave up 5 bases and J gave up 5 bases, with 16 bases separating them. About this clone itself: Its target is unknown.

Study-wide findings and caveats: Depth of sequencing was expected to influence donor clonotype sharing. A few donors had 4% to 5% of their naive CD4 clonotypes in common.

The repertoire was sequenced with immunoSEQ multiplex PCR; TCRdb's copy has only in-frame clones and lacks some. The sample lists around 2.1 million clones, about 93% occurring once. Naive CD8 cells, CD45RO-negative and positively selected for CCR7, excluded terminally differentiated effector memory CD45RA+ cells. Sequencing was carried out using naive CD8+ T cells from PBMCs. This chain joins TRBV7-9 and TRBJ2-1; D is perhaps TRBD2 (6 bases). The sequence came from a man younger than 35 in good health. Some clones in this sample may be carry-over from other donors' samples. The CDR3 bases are TGTGCCAGCAGCCCCCGGGACTTTAAAGACAATGAGCAGTTCTTC. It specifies CASSPRDFKDNEQFF. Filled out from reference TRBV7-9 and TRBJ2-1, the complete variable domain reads DTGVSQNPRHKITKRGQNVTFRCDPISEHNRLYWYRQTLGQGPEFLTYFQNEAQLEKSRLLSDRFSAERPKGSFSTLEIQRTEQGDSAMYLCASSPRDFKDNEQFFGPGTRLTVL.